This is a list of T cell receptor beta chains from one sample in a study of CD8+ T cells in alopecia areata. Repertoires were generated with immunoSEQ multiplex PCR, while TCRdb's copy carries only in-frame clones and drops some. The repertoire holds some 180,000 clones, around 63% seen once, with about 1.5% in the top ten. The sequencing used CD4+ T cells sorted from blood, collected at week 0. These receptor sequences come from a human donor with alopecia areata. CDR3s include the opening cysteine and the closing phenylalanine or tryptophan. D genes are given only for firm matches. The size field is filled for only some rows; it gives once, few, many or a size class.

NA TRBJ1-1 TRBV29-1 once CSVEGTYEAFF TGCAGCGTTGAAGGCACGTATGAAGCTTTCTTT
NA TRBJ2-3 TRBV29-1 NA CSVRAVSTDTQYF TGCAGCGTCAGGGCGGTTAGCACAGATACGCAGTATTTT
TRBD1 TRBJ1-5 TRBV2 NA CASSVDRSQPQHF TGTGCCAGCAGTGTGGACAGGAGCCAGCCCCAGCATTTT
TRBD1 TRBJ2-7 TRBV4-1 NA CASSLGRTGDYEQYF TGCGCCAGCAGCCTGGGTCGGACAGGGGACTACGAGCAGTACTTC
TRBD1 TRBJ1-1 TRBV7-2 few CASRKDRGGTEAFF TGTGCCAGCAGAAAGGACAGGGGGGGCACTGAAGCTTTCTTT
NA TRBJ2-1 TRBV29-1 NA CSGRYNEQFF TGCAGCGGGCGTTACAATGAGCAGTTCTTC
NA TRBJ1-5 TRBV29-1 NA CSVGGGSNQPQHF TGCAGCGTTGGAGGCGGAAGCAATCAGCCCCAGCATTTT
NA TRBJ1-5 TRBV15 NA CATSRQSGANQPQHF TGTGCCACCAGCAGACAATCTGGGGCAAATCAGCCCCAGCATTTT
NA TRBJ1-4 TRBV29-1 NA CSVAGDPNEKLFF TGCAGCGTTGCCGGGGACCCAAATGAAAAACTGTTTTTT
NA TRBJ2-6 TRBV9 NA CASSPSSGTGANVLTF TGTGCCAGCAGCCCCAGTTCAGGTACCGGGGCCAACGTCCTGACTTTC
NA TRBJ2-2 TRBV11-2 few CASSPPGHNTGELFF TGTGCCAGCAGCCCGCCGGGCCATAACACCGGGGAGCTGTTTTTT
NA TRBJ2-7 TRBV12-5 NA CASGSDRHGTYEQYF TGTGCTAGTGGTTCCGACAGGCACGGGACCTACGAGCAGTACTTC
NA TRBJ2-2 TRBV9 NA CASSVGTGELFF TGTGCCAGCAGCGTAGGAACCGGGGAGCTGTTTTTT
NA TRBJ2-3 TRBV5-1 NA CASSLAGLDTQYF TGCGCCAGCAGCTTGGCGGGTTTAGATACGCAGTATTTT
NA TRBJ1-2 TRBV29-1 once CSVVGIYGYTF TGCAGCGTTGTAGGGATCTATGGCTACACCTTC
NA TRBJ1-6 TRBV4-3 NA CASSQDLALSPLHF TGCGCCAGCAGCCAAGATCTGGCTTTGTCACCCCTCCACTTT
NA TRBJ1-1 TRBV29-1 NA CSIGRREDEAFF TGCAGCATAGGAAGGAGGGAAGATGAAGCTTTCTTT
NA TRBJ2-7 TRBV27 few CASSPTSPGSYEQYF TGTGCCAGCAGTCCCACCTCGCCCGGCTCCTACGAGCAGTACTTC
NA TRBJ1-2 TRBV29-1 NA CSVSGVGYGYTF TGCAGCGTCTCCGGGGTTGGCTATGGCTACACCTTC
NA TRBJ1-4 TRBV30 NA CAWSSRQLQEKLFF TGTGCCTGGAGTAGCCGACAGCTTCAAGAAAAACTGTTTTTT
TRBD1 TRBJ2-7 TRBV7-2 NA CASSLGTGIKEQYF TGTGCCAGCAGCTTAGGGACAGGGATTAAAGAGCAGTACTTC
NA TRBJ2-5 TRBV7-3 NA CASSYRGRVEETQYF TGTGCCAGCAGCTACCGCGGCAGGGTTGAAGAGACCCAGTACTTC
NA TRBJ2-7 TRBV6-5 few CAWQRRNLLYEQYF TGTGCCTGGCAGCGAAGAAACCTCCTCTACGAGCAGTACTTC
NA TRBJ2-1 TRBV18 few CASSPISLSSYNEQFF TGTGCCAGCTCACCGATATCTTTGAGCTCCTACAATGAGCAGTTCTTC
NA TRBJ2-2 TRBV6-5 NA CASSLAGAAPGELFF TGTGCCAGCAGCCTCGCGGGGGCGGCCCCCGGGGAGCTGTTTTTT
TRBD1 TRBJ1-2 TRBV6-6 NA CASFEVVGQADYGYTF TGTGCCAGCTTCGAAGTAGTGGGACAGGCTGACTATGGCTACACCTTC
NA TRBJ2-2 TRBV7-8 NA CASSLGLQASTPDRELFF TGTGCCAGCAGCTTAGGACTCCAAGCCAGTACACCGGACAGGGAGCTGTTTTTT
NA TRBJ1-2 TRBV29-1 few CSVIGDFGYTF TGCAGCGTTATTGGGGATTTTGGCTACACCTTC
NA TRBJ1-2 TRBV7-2 NA CASRDYGYTF TGTGCCAGCAGAGATTATGGCTACACCTTC
NA TRBJ2-5 TRBV25-1 once CASSDQAGGQRGTQYF TGTGCCAGCAGTGATCAAGCTGGGGGCCAGAGGGGGACCCAGTACTTC
NA TRBJ1-5 TRBV4-2 NA CASSLGQNSNQPQHF TGTGCCAGCAGCCTAGGACAGAACAGCAATCAGCCCCAGCATTTT
TRBD1 TRBJ1-1 TRBV29-1 NA CSAGTGAGTEAFF TGCAGCGCGGGGACAGGGGCGGGCACTGAAGCTTTCTTT
NA TRBJ1-1 TRBV30 few CAWSLTGTSPSF TGTGCCTGGAGTCTAACCGGGACATCTCCATCGTTT
TRBD2 TRBJ2-1 TRBV18 NA CASSPSGSSYNEQFF TGTGCCAGCTCACCTAGCGGGAGCTCCTACAATGAGCAGTTCTTC
NA TRBJ2-1 TRBV30 NA CAWSPGTRQHNEQFF TGTGCCTGGTCCCCCGGGACTCGGCAACACAATGAGCAGTTCTTC
TRBD1 TRBJ1-4 TRBV7-6 NA CASSYPTGANEKLFF TGTGCCAGCAGCTACCCGACAGGGGCTAATGAAAAACTGTTTTTT
NA TRBJ1-5 TRBV29-1 NA CSVGGANQPQHF TGCAGCGTCGGAGGAGCAAATCAGCCCCAGCATTTT
NA TRBJ2-5 TRBV19 NA CASSQVGQETQYF TGTGCCAGTAGCCAGGTTGGGCAAGAGACCCAGTACTTC
NA TRBJ1-2 TRBV30 NA CAWSTWTVTNYGYTF TGTGCCTGGAGTACTTGGACAGTCACTAACTATGGCTACACCTTC
NA TRBJ2-3 TRBV27 NA CASSTTWQNTDTQYF TGTGCCAGCAGCACAACGTGGCAGAACACAGATACGCAGTATTTT
TRBD1 TRBJ1-1 TRBV7-9 NA CASSLQQGWTEAFF TGTGCCAGCAGCTTACAACAGGGGTGGACTGAAGCTTTCTTT
TRBD1 TRBJ1-6 TRBV30 NA CAWGTGTYNSPLHF TGTGCCTGGGGGACAGGGACCTATAATTCACCCCTCCACTTT
TRBD1 TRBJ1-1 TRBV5-4 NA CASSSNTGVDTEAFF TGTGCCAGCAGCTCAAATACAGGGGTTGACACTGAAGCTTTCTTT
NA TRBJ2-5 TRBV15 few CATSSGTLQETQYF TGTGCCACCAGCAGCGGGACACTCCAAGAGACCCAGTACTTC
TRBD1 TRBJ2-7 TRBV27 once CASIRDRPYEQYF TGTGCCAGCATCAGGGACAGGCCATACGAGCAGTACTTC
TRBD2 TRBJ2-3 TRBV28 NA CASSLIAGGTDTQYF TGTGCCAGCAGTTTAATAGCGGGGGGAACAGATACGCAGTATTTT